This is a list of T cell receptor beta chains from one sample in a study of PD-1 blockade in classical Hodgkin lymphoma. The protocol was immunoSEQ multiplex PCR, while the TCRdb copy is restricted to in-frame clones and leaves out a portion. The table lists about 41,000 clones, roughly three quarters of them singletons. This specimen was peripheral blood mononuclear cells (PBMCs), taken at baseline. The receptor source for this set is a human donor with classical Hodgkin lymphoma. CDR3s leave out the opening cysteine and the closing phenylalanine or tryptophan.

j_call	v_call	cdr3_aa
TRBJ2-7	TRBV7-9	ASSGVRSGSLNEQY
TRBJ2-7	TRBV5-4	ASSLEGGRRPYEQY
TRBJ1-5	TRBV5-8	ASSSLNQPQH
TRBJ1-2	TRBV5-3	ASSSQGGYGYT
TRBJ1-1	TRBV6-1	ASSEPSDYEKRETEAF
TRBJ2-7	TRBV11-2	ASSPSSGPYEQY
TRBJ2-7	TRBV11-2	ASSLRRVYEQY
TRBJ2-7	TRBV29-1	SVILQGLVEQY
TRBJ1-5	TRBV6-1	ASTPQGGNQPQH
TRBJ1-2	TRBV6-5	ASSSTWTSNYGYT
TRBJ1-6	TRBV18	ASSGQGGNSPLH
TRBJ1-1	TRBV19	ASIRDRVGHTEAF
TRBJ1-2	TRBV19	ASSIGRGTYGYT
TRBJ2-7	TRBV6-6	ASSYGTGISYEQY
TRBJ2-3	TRBV19	ASSSDRGNTDTQY
TRBJ2-7	TRBV5-1	ASSLGPGGPNSYEQY
TRBJ2-1	TRBV11-2	ASSRGGGVSYNEQF
TRBJ1-1	TRBV10-3	AISPAQGGPEAF
TRBJ2-5	TRBV7-9	ASSPGTNQETQY
TRBJ1-2	TRBV28	ASSRGGYT
TRBJ1-5	TRBV19	ASSTSLGQNQPQH
TRBJ2-7	TRBV18	ASSPVVAGGARGYEQY
TRBJ1-3	TRBV7-6	ASSNPLGGNTIY
TRBJ2-7	TRBV13	ASSSRRISWEQY
TRBJ1-3	TRBV29-1	SVERGSGNTIY
TRBJ2-2	TRBV27	ASRNPWNTGELF